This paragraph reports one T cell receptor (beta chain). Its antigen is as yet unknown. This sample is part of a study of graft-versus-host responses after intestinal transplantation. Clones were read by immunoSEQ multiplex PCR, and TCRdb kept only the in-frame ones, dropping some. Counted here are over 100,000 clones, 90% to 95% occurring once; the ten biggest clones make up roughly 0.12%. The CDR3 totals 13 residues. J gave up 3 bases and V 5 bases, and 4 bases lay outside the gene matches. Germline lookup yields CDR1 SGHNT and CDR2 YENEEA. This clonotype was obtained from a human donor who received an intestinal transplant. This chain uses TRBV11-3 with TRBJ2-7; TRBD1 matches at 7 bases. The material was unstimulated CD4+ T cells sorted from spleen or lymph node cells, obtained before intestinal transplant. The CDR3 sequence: CASSTRDSYEQYF. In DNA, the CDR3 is TGTGCCAGCAGCACCCGGGACAGCTACGAGCAGTACTTC.